This record concerns one T cell receptor (beta chain) sequence. Its antigen is unknown. The study drew all its donors from Caucasian adults living in Nashville, Tennessee. The assay used deep level. TCRdb's copy holds only in-frame clones and misses some; the assay was immunoSEQ multiplex PCR. The sample has some 2,000,000 clones; 90% to 97% are singletons. This sample was included in a study of shared clonotypes between healthy human individuals. Study overall: Used for every donor were three CD4 naive, three CD4 memory, two CD8 naive and one CD8 memory plate.

Study findings and constraints: Naive subsets, compared against memory subsets, generally had larger estimated richness values.

The CDR3 contains 14 residues. V lost 1 base to trimming and J lost 9 bases, with 10 bases between them. CDR1 KGHSH and CDR2 LQKENI come from the germline V gene. Specimen: naive CD4+ T cells sorted from blood. Subset described: CD45RA+ positively selected. The source of this sequence is a man younger than 30 in good health. The chain links TRBV18 to TRBJ1-6; D not certain. As DNA, the CDR3 is TGTGCCAGCTCACCACAGGGTTTAGCTTCACCCCTCCACTTT. It specifies CASSPQGLASPLHF.